This entry lists 4 T cell receptor beta chains sequenced from one sample in a study of cytomegalovirus exposure and HLA in healthy donors. Vbeta (60) and Jbeta (13) primers were used in the PCR. Generated by immunoSEQ multiplex PCR, the TCRdb table keeps only in-frame clones and is missing some. The sample yields roughly 140,000 clones, roughly 72% seen once. Sequenced input: PBMCs. These receptors all stem from a man aged 35 to 55 in good health and CMV-seronegative.

V is TRBV18 and J is TRBJ1-1, with 7 positions matching TRBD1. Germline CDR1 and CDR2: KGHSH and LQKENI. The length of the CDR3 is 18 residues. Trimming at V came to 2 bases and at J to 0 bases, leaving 12 bases not matched to a gene. CDR3 residues: CASSPLRQGGTLNTEAFF. The DNA for the CDR3 is TGTGCCAGCTCACCATTAAGACAGGGAGGAACCTTGAACACTGAAGCTTTCTTT. The full variable domain, rest sourced from reference TRBV18 and TRBJ1-1, is NAGVMQNPRHLVRRRGQEARLRCSPMKGHSHVYWYRQLPEEGLKFMVYLQKENIIDESGMPKERFSAEFPKEGPSILRIQQVVRGDSAAYFCASSPLRQGGTLNTEAFFGQGTRLTVV.

The V gene is TRBV27, the J gene TRBJ1-1; D may be TRBD1 (6 bases). This CDR3 is 15 amino acids long. Deletions cut 2 bases from V and 4 bases from J, with 14 bases between. Germline V lookup: CDR1 MNHEY, CDR2 SMNVEV (reference sequence). The CDR3 sequence: CASSLNGGRFTEAFF. The CDR3 region has the DNA TGTGCCAGCAGTTTAAACGGGGGGCGGTTCACTGAAGCTTTCTTT.

A few counts support this clone. The chain carries TRBV5-1 and TRBJ2-2, with 8 bases fitting TRBD1. V shed 0 bases, J shed 1 base, and the junction held 2 bases outside the gene matches. The CDR3 loop spans 16 amino acids. CDR1 and CDR2 from the germline V gene are SGHRS and YFSETQ. The CDR3 loop reads CASSLETGENTGELFF. CDR3 bases: TGCGCCAGCAGCTTGGAGACAGGGGAGAACACCGGGGAGCTGTTTTTT.

In its sample, this clone was seen once. This rearrangement joins TRBV5-1 to TRBJ1-1; no reliable D call. V lost 3 bases and J lost 1, with 7 bases in between. CDR1 SGHRS and CDR2 YFSETQ come from the germline V gene. The CDR3 is 13 residues long. The CDR3 is CASSSGPNTEAFF. Written as DNA, the CDR3 is TGCGCCAGCAGCTCCGGTCCGAACACTGAAGCTTTCTTT.